This note documents a single T cell receptor (beta chain) sequence. Its antigen is not identified. Some clones are missing from TCRdb's copy, which holds only in-frame ones; the method was immunoSEQ multiplex PCR. The table lists approximately 4,600 clones, approximately 69% of them singletons. There are 16 residues in the CDR3. Germline V CDR1 and CDR2: SNHLY, FYNNEI. Trimming removed 7 bases from V and 6 bases from J; junction bases left unmatched: 15. The entry originates in a study of coeliac disease. Study-level findings and limits: Known gliadin-specific TRB sequences: about 50% of the 18 coeliac samples, only 1 of 6 controls.

This sequence was found in a woman in her forties. The chain couples TRBV2 to TRBJ1-5; 7 bases map to TRBD1. The sequenced sample consisted of lymphocytes from the gut lamina propria. The CDR3 reads CASTGKGRGGGQPQHF. Written as DNA, the CDR3 is TGTGCCAGCACCGGAAAGGGACGAGGGGGCGGTCAGCCCCAGCATTTT.